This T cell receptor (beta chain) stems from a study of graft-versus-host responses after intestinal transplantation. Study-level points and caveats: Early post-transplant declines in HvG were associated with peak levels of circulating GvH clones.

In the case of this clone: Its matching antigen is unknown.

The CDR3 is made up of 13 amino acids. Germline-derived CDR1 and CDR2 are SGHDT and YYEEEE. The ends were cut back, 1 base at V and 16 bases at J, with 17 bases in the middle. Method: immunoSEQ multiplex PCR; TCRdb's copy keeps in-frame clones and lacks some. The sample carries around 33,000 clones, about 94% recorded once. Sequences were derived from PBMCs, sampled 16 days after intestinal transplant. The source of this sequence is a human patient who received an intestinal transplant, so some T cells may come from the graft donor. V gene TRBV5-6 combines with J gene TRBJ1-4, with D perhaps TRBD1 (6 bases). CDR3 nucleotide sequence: TGTGCCAGCAGCTTGAAGGGAGGGACAATTCAGTTTTTT. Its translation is CASSLKGGTIQFF.